The 14 T cell receptor beta chains below were found in one sample sequenced in a study of blood T cell repertoires in COVID-19. TCRdb keeps only in-frame clones here, not all; method: immunoSEQ multiplex PCR. The sample contains 390,000 or so clones, more than 80% of which appear only once. The specimen was peripheral blood. Every receptor here comes from a woman in her 30s with COVID-19, enrolled during active disease.

This chain joins TRBV3-1 (or the pseudogene TRBV3-2) and TRBJ1-5; 9 bases fit TRBD1. V lost 4 bases to trimming and J lost 8 bases; unmatched junction nucleotides: 6. The CDR3 has 14 amino acids. In germline, CDR1 is LGHDT, CDR2 YNNKEL (reference sequence). The CDR3 region is CASSPGQGQKPQHF. CDR3 DNA: TGTGCCAGCAGCCCCGGACAGGGGCAAAAGCCCCAGCATTTT.

The V and J genes are TRBV6-4 and TRBJ2-1; 9 bases map to TRBD2. The CDR3 has 15 residues. Germline lookup yields CDR1 MRHNA and CDR2 SNTAGT. The V gene end was trimmed by 2 bases and the J gene end by 5 bases; junction bases not matched to a gene: 4. In nucleotides, the CDR3 is TGTGCCAGCAGTGACGGGCTAGCGGGAAACAATGAGCAGTTCTTC. Encoded protein: CASSDGLAGNNEQFF.

This chain uses TRBV7-6 with TRBJ1-4; a possible D gene is TRBD1 (6 bases). Germline-derived CDR1 and CDR2 are SGHVS and FNYEAQ. Trimming removed 1 base at V and 5 bases at J, with 17 bases between. This CDR3 region has 17 residues. CDR3 sequence reads: CASSLEQGWRKNEKLFF. The CDR3 nucleotides read TGTGCCAGCAGCTTAGAACAGGGATGGAGAAAGAATGAAAAACTGTTTTTT.

V and J are TRBV6-5 and TRBJ2-7; 11 nucleotides line up with TRBD2. Losses at the gene ends were 6 bases for V and 3 bases for J; bases not matched to a gene: 4. Germline loops: CDR1 MNHEY, CDR2 SVGAGI. The CDR3 consists of 14 residues. CDR3 protein: CASRSSGRVYEQYV. The CDR3 DNA reads as TGTGCCAGCAGGAGTAGCGGGAGGGTCTACGAGCAGTACGTC.

Concerning this clone: Relative to the germline gene, one junction end is altered; a read error may explain this. This chain connects TRBV19 to TRBJ1-4, with unresolved D. The germline V gene encodes CDR1 LNHDA and CDR2 SQIVND (reference sequence). The CDR3 is 14 amino acids. CDR3 coding DNA: TGTGCCACTAGTGAGGGCGCCCTCGGGGAAAAACTGTTTTTT. It is translated as CATSEGALGEKLFF. Full variable domain (missing parts from reference TRBV19 and TRBJ1-4): DGGITQSPKYLFRKEGQNVTLSCEQNLNHDAMYWYRQDPGQGLRLIYYSQIVNDFQKGDIAEGYSVSREKKESFPLTVTSAQKNPTAFYLCATSEGALGEKLFFGSGTQLSVL.

Remarks on this clone: The junction and the germline gene differ at one end; a read error may be behind it. This rearrangement joins TRBV15 to TRBJ1-5, with a possible D match to TRBD1 (5 bases). The CDR3 runs to 15 residues. In germline, CDR1 is LNHNV, CDR2 YYDKDF (reference sequence). In nucleotides, the CDR3 is TGTGCCACCAGCAGAGATGTTCAGGGCAACCAGCCCCAGCATTTT. Translating gives CATSRDVQGNQPQHF.

The chain uses TRBV2 and TRBJ1-5, with 7 bases identical to TRBD1. Germline V gives CDR1 SNHLY, CDR2 FYNNEI. The CDR3 contains 15 residues. Trimming at V came to 5 bases and at J to 5 bases, leaving 9 bases not matched to a gene. The CDR3 protein is CASSKGDRWDQPQHF. CDR3 coding DNA: TGTGCCAGCAGTAAAGGGGACAGATGGGATCAGCCCCAGCATTTT.

The chain carries TRBV28 and TRBJ2-7, with D tentatively TRBD1 (7 bases). The CDR3 runs to 16 residues. CDR1 MDHEN and CDR2 SYDVKM come from the germline V gene. Between the trimmed V and J ends, which lost 3 bases and 7 bases, there was a span of 22 bases. The CDR3 DNA sequence: TGTGCCAGCAGTTTTAGTAGGAGGGGGCCGCGAGGGGAGCAGTACTTC. Amino acids: CASSFSRRGPRGEQYF.

CDR3 sequence: CASSPSEHYGYTF. Written as DNA, the CDR3 is TGTGCCAGCTCCCCATCAGAACACTATGGCTACACCTTC. The chain links TRBV11-3 to TRBJ1-2; D not certain. V gave up 8 bases and J gave up 3 bases, with 13 bases separating them. CDR3 length: 13 amino acids. The V gene's germline CDR1 is SGHNT and CDR2 YENEEA.

In nucleotides, the CDR3 is TGCATTTCCGGTGGGGACAGCTATGGCTACACCTTC. Translation gives CISGGDSYGYTF. J is TRBJ1-2 and V is TRBV29-1; 7 bases line up with TRBD1. CDR1 is SQVTM, CDR2 ANQGSEA, per germline. CDR3 length equals 12 residues.

The chain recombines TRBV24-1 with TRBJ2-1, with 8 bases matching TRBD1. V was clipped by 4 bases and J by 5 bases; unmatched bases: 9. The CDR3 is 16 amino acids. In germline, CDR1 is KGHDR, CDR2 SFDVKD. The CDR3 spells CATSEPDRGKHNEQFF. The DNA of the CDR3 is TGTGCCACCAGTGAACCTGACAGGGGCAAACACAATGAGCAGTTCTTC.

This clone was seen ten or more times. The rearrangement links TRBV28 to TRBJ2-1; the D is unclear. From germline, CDR1 is MDHEN and CDR2 SYDVKM. The CDR3 extends over 14 amino acids. Trimming took off 6 bases at V and 1 base at J, with 10 bases between the two ends. The CDR3 protein is CASRARLSYNEQFF. The CDR3 nucleotides are TGTGCCAGCAGGGCACGCCTGTCCTACAATGAGCAGTTCTTC.

In its sample, this clone was seen once. The chain recombines TRBV5-1 with TRBJ2-3; the D gene is possibly TRBD1 (5 bases). The CDR3 contains 14 residues. CDR1 is SGHRS and CDR2 is YFSETQ in the germline V gene. V dropped 0 bases and J dropped 7 bases, with 12 bases sitting between them. DNA for the CDR3: TGCGCCAGCAGCTTGGCTACAGGTCCAAATACGCAGTATTTT. Amino acid sequence: CASSLATGPNTQYF.

The chain has TRBV24-1 and TRBJ2-3, with 8 bases aligning to TRBD2. This CDR3 has 15 residues. Germline trimming cut 4 bases from V and 4 bases from J; bases unmatched to any gene: 6. CDR1 and CDR2 (germline): KGHDR, SFDVKD. For the CDR3, the DNA is TGTGCCACCAGTGAAGGTAGCGGGATTTCAGATACGCAGTATTTT. This codes for CATSEGSGISDTQYF.